This T cell receptor (beta chain) was captured by sequencing in a study of cytomegalovirus exposure and HLA in healthy donors. This clone was seen just once. With 60 Vbeta and 13 Jbeta primers, the PCR was carried out. Repertoires were generated with immunoSEQ multiplex PCR, while TCRdb's copy carries only in-frame clones and drops some. The sample includes 60,000 to 75,000 clones, approximately 58% of them seen just once. V lost 2 bases, J lost 0 bases, and 6 bases lay in between. The germline V gene encodes CDR1 SGHRS and CDR2 YFSETQ. The CDR3 has 13 amino acids. The sequenced sample consisted of PBMCs. V usage is TRBV5-1 and J usage is TRBJ2-7; no definite D call. This clonotype was sampled from a woman between 45 and 65 years old in good health and CMV-seronegative. CDR3 loop: CASSLESSYEQYF. CDR3 DNA sequence: TGCGCCAGCAGCTTAGAGAGCTCCTACGAGCAGTACTTC.